This T cell receptor beta chain was obtained from a study of blood T cell repertoires in COVID-19. Germline V lookup: CDR1 SGHNT, CDR2 YENEEA. The CDR3 totals 19 residues. V lost 5 bases, J lost 7 bases, and 19 bases stayed unmatched. Sequencing used immunoSEQ multiplex PCR; TCRdb keeps in-frame clones, though not all of them. The sample carries 85,000 to 110,000 clones, roughly 88% recorded once. This clone was seen a single time. Sequencing input: peripheral blood. This TCR was recovered from a human donor in a cohort sampled during active COVID-19. The J gene is TRBJ2-1, the V gene TRBV11-3, with 11 bases aligning to TRBD2. The CDR3 DNA reads as TGTGCCAGCAGCAGTAGCGGGAGGGCCTCCCAGGACCAGACGAATGAGCAGTTCTTC. Amino acids: CASSSSGRASQDQTNEQFF.